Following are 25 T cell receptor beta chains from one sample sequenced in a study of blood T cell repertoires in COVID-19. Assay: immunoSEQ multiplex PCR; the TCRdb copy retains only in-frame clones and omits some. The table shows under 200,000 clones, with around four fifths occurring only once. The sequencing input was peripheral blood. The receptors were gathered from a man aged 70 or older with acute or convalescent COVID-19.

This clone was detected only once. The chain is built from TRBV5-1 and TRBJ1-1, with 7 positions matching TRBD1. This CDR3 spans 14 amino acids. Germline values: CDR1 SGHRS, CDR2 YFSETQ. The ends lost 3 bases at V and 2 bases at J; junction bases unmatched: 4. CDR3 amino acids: CASSSGTANTEAFF. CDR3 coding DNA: TGCGCCAGCAGCTCCGGGACAGCCAACACTGAAGCTTTCTTT.

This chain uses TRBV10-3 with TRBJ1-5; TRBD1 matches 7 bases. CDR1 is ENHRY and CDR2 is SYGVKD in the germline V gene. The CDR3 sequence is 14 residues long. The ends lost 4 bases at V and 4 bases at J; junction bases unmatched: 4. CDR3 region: CAISGQGANQPQHF. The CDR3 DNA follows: TGTGCCATCAGTGGACAGGGAGCTAATCAGCCCCAGCATTTT.

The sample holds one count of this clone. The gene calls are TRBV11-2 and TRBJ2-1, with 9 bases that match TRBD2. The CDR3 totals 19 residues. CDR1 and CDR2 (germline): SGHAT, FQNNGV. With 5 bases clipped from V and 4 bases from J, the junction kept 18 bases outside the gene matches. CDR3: CASSKAAQMTSGPYNEQFF. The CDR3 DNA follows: TGTGCCAGCAGCAAGGCAGCCCAAATGACTAGCGGACCTTACAATGAGCAGTTCTTC.

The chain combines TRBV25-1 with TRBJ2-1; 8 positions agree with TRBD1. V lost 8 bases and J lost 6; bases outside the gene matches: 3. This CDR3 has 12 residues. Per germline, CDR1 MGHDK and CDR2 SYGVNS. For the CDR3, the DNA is TGTGCCAGCTCCGGGACAGGCAATGAGCAGTTCTTC. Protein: CASSGTGNEQFF.

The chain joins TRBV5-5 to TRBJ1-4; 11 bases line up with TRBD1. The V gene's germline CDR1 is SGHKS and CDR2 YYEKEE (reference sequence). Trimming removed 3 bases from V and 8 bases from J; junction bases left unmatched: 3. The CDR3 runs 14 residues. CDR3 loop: CASSWTGGDEKLFF. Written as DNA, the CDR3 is TGTGCCAGCAGCTGGACAGGGGGCGACGAAAAACTGTTTTTT.

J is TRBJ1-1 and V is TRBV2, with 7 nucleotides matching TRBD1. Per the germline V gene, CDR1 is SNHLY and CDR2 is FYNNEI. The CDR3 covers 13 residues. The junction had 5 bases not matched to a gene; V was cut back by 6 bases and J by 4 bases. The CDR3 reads CASSQGVSTEAFF. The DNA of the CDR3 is TGTGCCAGCAGCCAGGGGGTGAGCACTGAAGCTTTCTTT.

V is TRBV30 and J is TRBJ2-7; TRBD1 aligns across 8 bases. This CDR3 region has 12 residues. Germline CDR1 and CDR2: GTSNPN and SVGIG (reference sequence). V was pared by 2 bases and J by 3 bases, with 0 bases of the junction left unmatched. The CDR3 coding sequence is TGTGCCTGGAGTACAGGGGGCTACGAGCAGTACTTC. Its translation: CAWSTGGYEQYF.

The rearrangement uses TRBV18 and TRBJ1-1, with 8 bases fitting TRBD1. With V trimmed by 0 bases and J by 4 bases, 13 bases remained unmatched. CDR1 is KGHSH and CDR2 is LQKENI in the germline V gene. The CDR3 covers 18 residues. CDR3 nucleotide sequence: TGTGCCAGCTCACCACCCTGGGGTACAGGGGGTGTTGGCACTGAAGCTTTCTTT. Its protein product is CASSPPWGTGGVGTEAFF.

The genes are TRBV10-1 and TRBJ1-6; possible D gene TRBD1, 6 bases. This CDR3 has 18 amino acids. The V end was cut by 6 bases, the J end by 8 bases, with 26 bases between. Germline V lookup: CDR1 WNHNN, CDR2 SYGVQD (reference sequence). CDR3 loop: CASSANPRTADLDSPLHF. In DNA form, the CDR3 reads TGCGCCAGCAGCGCAAACCCCCGGACAGCCGACTTGGATTCACCCCTCCACTTT.

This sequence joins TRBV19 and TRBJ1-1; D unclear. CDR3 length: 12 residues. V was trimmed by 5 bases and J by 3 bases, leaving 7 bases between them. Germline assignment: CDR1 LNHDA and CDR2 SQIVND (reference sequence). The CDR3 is CASSPPDTEAFF. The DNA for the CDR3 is TGTGCCAGTAGTCCCCCGGACACTGAAGCTTTCTTT.

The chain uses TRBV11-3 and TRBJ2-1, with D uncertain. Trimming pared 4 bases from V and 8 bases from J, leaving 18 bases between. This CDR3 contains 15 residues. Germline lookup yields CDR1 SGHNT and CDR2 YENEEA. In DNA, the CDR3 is TGTGCCAGCAGCTCACCCCAGGTCGGCTTCTATGAGCAGTTCTTC. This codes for CASSSPQVGFYEQFF.

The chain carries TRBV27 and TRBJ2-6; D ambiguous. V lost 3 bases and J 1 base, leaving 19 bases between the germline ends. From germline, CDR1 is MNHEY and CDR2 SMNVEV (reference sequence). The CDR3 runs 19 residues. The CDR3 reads CASSFLGAVTLSGANVLTF. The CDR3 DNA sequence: TGTGCCAGCAGTTTTCTGGGCGCCGTTACTTTGTCTGGGGCCAACGTCCTGACTTTC.

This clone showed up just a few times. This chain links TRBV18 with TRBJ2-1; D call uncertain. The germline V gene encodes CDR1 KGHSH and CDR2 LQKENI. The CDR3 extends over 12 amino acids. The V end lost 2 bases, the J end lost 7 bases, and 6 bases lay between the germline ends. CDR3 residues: CASSPVGNEQFF. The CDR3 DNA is TGTGCCAGCTCACCAGTCGGTAATGAGCAGTTCTTC.

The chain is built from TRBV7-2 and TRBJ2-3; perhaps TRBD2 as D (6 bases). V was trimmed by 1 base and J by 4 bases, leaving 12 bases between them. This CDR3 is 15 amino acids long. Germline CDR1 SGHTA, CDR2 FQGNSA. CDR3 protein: CASSLGLDLADTQYF. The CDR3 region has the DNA TGTGCCAGCAGCTTAGGACTAGATTTAGCAGATACGCAGTATTTT.

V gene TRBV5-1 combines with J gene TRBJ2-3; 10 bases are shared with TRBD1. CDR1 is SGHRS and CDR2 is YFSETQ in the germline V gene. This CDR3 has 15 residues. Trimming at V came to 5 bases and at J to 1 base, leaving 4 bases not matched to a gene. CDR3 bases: TGCGCCAGCAGGACCGGGACAGGGGGCACAGATACGCAGTATTTT. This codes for CASRTGTGGTDTQYF.

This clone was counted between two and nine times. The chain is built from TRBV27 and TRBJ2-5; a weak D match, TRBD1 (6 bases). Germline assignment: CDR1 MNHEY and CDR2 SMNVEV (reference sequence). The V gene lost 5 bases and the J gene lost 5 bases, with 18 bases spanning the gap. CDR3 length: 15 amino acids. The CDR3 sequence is CASSPSGVPGETQYF. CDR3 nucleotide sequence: TGTGCCAGCAGTCCCTCAGGGGTACCGGGGGAGACCCAGTACTTC.

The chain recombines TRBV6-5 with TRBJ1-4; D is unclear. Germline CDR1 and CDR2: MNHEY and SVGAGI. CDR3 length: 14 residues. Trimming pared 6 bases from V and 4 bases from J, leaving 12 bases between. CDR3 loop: CASRSPGINEKLFF. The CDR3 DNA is TGTGCCAGCAGGAGCCCCGGGATTAATGAAAAACTGTTTTTT.

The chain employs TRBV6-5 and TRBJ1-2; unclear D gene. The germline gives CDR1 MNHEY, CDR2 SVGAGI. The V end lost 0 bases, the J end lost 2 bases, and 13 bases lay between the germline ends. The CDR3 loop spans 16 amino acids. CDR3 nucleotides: TGTGCCAGCAGTTACTCCCAGGCGGGAGAAAACTATGGCTACACCTTC. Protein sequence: CASSYSQAGENYGYTF.

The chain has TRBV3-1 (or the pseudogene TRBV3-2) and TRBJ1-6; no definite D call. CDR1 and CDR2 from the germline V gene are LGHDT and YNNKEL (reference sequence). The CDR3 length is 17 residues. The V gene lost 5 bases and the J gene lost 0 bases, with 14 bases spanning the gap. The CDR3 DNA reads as TGTGCCAGCAGCTCCCGACACTTCGGCTCCTATAATTCACCCCTCCACTTT. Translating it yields CASSSRHFGSYNSPLHF.

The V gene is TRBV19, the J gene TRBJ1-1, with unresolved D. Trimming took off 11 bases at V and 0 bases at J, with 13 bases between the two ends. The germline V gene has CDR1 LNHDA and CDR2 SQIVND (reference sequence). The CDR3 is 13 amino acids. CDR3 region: CASWEALNTEAFF. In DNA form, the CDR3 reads TGTGCCTCCTGGGAGGCCCTGAACACTGAAGCTTTCTTT.

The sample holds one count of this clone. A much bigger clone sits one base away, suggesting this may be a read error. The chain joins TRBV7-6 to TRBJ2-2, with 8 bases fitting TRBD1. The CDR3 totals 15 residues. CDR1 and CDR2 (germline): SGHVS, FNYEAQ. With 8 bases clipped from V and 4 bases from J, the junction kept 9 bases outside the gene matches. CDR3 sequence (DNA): TGTGCCAGCTGCGACGCCAGGGGGCTCACCGGGGAGCTGTTTTTT. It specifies CASCDARGLTGELFF.

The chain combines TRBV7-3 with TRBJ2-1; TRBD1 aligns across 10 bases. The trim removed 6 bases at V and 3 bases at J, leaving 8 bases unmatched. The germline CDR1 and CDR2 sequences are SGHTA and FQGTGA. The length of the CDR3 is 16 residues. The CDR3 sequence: CASRYRTGGLYNEQFF. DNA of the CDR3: TGTGCCAGCAGGTACAGGACAGGGGGACTCTACAATGAGCAGTTCTTC.

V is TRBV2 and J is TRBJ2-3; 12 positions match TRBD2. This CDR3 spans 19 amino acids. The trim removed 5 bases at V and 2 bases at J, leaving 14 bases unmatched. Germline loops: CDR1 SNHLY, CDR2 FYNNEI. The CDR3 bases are TGTGCCAGCAGTTTAACAATATTCACTAGCGGGGGGATCACAGATACGCAGTATTTT. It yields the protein CASSLTIFTSGGITDTQYF.

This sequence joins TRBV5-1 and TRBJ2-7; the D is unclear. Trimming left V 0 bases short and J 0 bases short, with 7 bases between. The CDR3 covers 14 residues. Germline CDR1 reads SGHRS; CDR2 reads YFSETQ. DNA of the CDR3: TGCGCCAGCAGCTTGGCTGGCAGCTCCTACGAGCAGTACTTC. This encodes CASSLAGSSYEQYF.

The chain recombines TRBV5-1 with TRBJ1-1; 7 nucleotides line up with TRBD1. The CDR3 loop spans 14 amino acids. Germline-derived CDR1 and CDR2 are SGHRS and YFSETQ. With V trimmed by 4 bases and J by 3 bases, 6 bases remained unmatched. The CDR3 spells CASSPPGQHTEAFF. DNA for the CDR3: TGCGCCAGCAGCCCCCCGGGACAGCACACTGAAGCTTTCTTT.